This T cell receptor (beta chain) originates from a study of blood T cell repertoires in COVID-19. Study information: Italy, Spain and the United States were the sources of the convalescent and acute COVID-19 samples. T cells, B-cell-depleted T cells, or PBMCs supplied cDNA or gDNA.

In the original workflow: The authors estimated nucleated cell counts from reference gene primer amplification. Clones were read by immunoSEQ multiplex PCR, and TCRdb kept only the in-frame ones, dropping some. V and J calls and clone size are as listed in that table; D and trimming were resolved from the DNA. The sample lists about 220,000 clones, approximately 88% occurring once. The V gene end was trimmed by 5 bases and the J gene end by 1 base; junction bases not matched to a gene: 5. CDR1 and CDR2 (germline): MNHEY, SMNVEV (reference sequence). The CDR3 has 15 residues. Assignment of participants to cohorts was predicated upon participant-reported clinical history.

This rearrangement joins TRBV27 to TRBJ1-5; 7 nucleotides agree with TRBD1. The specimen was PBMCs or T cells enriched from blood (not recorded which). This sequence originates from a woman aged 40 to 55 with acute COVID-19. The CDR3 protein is CASSAQGRSNQPQHF. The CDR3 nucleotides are TGTGCCAGCAGTGCACAGGGGCGAAGCAATCAGCCCCAGCATTTT.